The 10 T cell receptor beta chains below were found in one sample sequenced in a study of post-analysis software for immune sequencing data (dated by TCRdb to the mid-2010s). These receptors are not linked to any known antigen. Broad study findings and their caveats: Significantly higher frequencies in patients than in controls were found for roughly five TRBV segments, including TRBV5-6, TRBV5-1 and TRBV20-1.

Library method: PCR. TCRdb shows the sequencer as Illumina HiSeq 2500. To reduce PCR and sequencing biases, unique molecular identifiers were built into the TCR beta cDNA libraries. The public reads were reanalyzed by TCRdb: fastp trimming at Q25, MiXCR alignment, in-frame beta chains only. Each entry merges the rows of one CDR3 protein and shows their most common DNA and genes. The sample table holds a few hundred thousand distinct CDR3 sequences, of which around 34% were seen once. 5% to 6% of the sample is held by the ten biggest clonotypes. Sequencing was carried out using blood. Source of these receptors: a girl aged 2 to 17 with multiple sclerosis.

The gene calls are TRBV7-8 and TRBJ2-7, with D unresolved. CDR3 length equals 14 residues. Germline loops: CDR1 SGHVS, CDR2 FQNEAQ. Between the trimmed V and J ends, which lost 3 bases and 7 bases, there was a span of 16 bases. The CDR3 loop is CASSFNRVSGEQYF. In nucleotides, the CDR3 is TGTGCCAGCAGCTTTAATCGCGTCTCTGGGGAGCAGTACTTC.

This clonotype was counted between two and nine times. The chain joins TRBV10-3 to TRBJ1-2; TRBD1 matches 9 bases. Looked up from germline, CDR1 is ENHRY and CDR2 is SYGVKD. The junction had 13 bases not matched to a gene; V was cut back by 3 bases and J by 8 bases. The length of the CDR3 is 16 residues. CDR3 in amino acids: CAISDGGTGIFTGYTF. CDR3 DNA sequence: TGTGCCATCAGTGATGGTGGGACAGGGATTTTCACCGGCTACACCTTC.

This clonotype was picked up a small number of times. The chain employs TRBV14 and TRBJ2-5; TRBD1 is a possible D gene (6 bases). The germline V and J ends were trimmed by 5 bases and 4 bases, with 17 bases remaining between them. The CDR3 spans 15 residues. Looked up from germline, CDR1 is SGHDN and CDR2 is FVKESK. CDR3 bases: TGTGCCAGCAGCTCCCAACAGGGAAGGAGAGAGACCCAGTACTTC. Its protein product is CASSSQQGRRETQYF.

This clonotype is a singleton in its sample. One base away lies a much larger clone, so this may be a sequencing read error. The V call is TRBV29-1, the J call TRBJ2-1, with D perhaps TRBD1 (5 bases). V lost 6 bases and J 13 bases, leaving 19 bases between the germline ends. The CDR3 has 12 amino acids. Germline V gives CDR1 SQVTM, CDR2 ANQGSEA. CDR3 sequence (DNA): TGCAGCGTCTGGGCAGGGTTGGAGACCCAGTTCTTC. Translated, it gives CSVWAGLETQFF.

V is TRBV2 and J is TRBJ2-3; 7 nucleotides align to TRBD1. CDR1 and CDR2 from the germline V gene are SNHLY and FYNNEI. V dropped 8 bases and J dropped 3; count of bases not matched to a gene: 8. The CDR3 has 14 residues. Written as DNA, the CDR3 is TGTGCCAGCGCTCGGGACAGTTTGACAGATACGCAGTATTTT. Protein: CASARDSLTDTQYF.

J is TRBJ2-5 and V is TRBV11-2, with D perhaps TRBD2 (5 bases). The CDR3 contains 14 residues. V dropped 4 bases and J dropped 3 bases, with 12 bases sitting between them. CDR1 is SGHAT and CDR2 is FQNNGV in the germline V gene. The CDR3 is CASSSVRGKETQYF. Written as DNA, the CDR3 is TGTGCCAGCAGCTCCGTTCGAGGGAAAGAGACCCAGTACTTC.

This clonotype was seen just once. This chain connects TRBV20-1 to TRBJ2-7, with 7 bases identical to TRBD2. The V segment lost 4 bases and the J segment 4 bases; nucleotides outside the gene matches: 7. Germline V gene sequence: CDR1 DFQATT, CDR2 SNEGSKA (reference sequence). CDR3 length equals 13 residues. The CDR3 is CSATSRLAYEQYF. DNA for the CDR3: TGCAGTGCTACTTCAAGACTAGCTTACGAGCAGTACTTC.

This chain connects TRBV20-1 to TRBJ1-5; D is undetermined. CDR1 is DFQATT and CDR2 is SNEGSKA in the germline V gene (reference sequence). Trimming removed 0 bases from V and 4 bases from J, with 10 bases in between. CDR3 size: 14 residues. The CDR3 region is CSAREGQINQPQHF. For the CDR3, the DNA is TGCAGTGCTAGAGAAGGGCAGATAAATCAGCCCCAGCATTTT.

The chain carries TRBV10-2 and TRBJ2-5, with TRBD1 as a possible D gene (6 bases). Between the trimmed V and J ends, which lost 3 bases and 5 bases, there was a span of 13 bases. Germline CDR1 and CDR2: WSHSY and SAAADI. CDR3 length: 14 amino acids. CDR3 in DNA: TGCGCCAGCAGTGATCAGGGGAATGGGGAGACCCAGTACTTC. This codes for CASSDQGNGETQYF.

The chain joins TRBV6-1 to TRBJ2-2, with D possibly being TRBD1 (5 bases). This CDR3 comprises 15 residues. Trimming took 6 bases from V and 4 from J, leaving 15 bases between them. Germline V lookup: CDR1 MNHNS, CDR2 SASEGT. CDR3 amino acids: CASRLGHRSTGELFF. CDR3 bases: TGTGCCAGCAGGCTAGGACACAGAAGCACCGGGGAGCTGTTTTTT.